Presented here are 17 T cell receptor beta chains from one specimen sequenced in a study of a mutant IDH1 vaccine in newly diagnosed glioma. Measured with immunoSEQ multiplex PCR; TCRdb has only the in-frame clones, and not every one. The repertoire has under 150,000 clones, 90% of them found once; the top ten carry 0.6% to 0.7%. Their antigen targets remain unknown. Time point specified: week 11, during vaccination. Vaccination comprised doses that each held 300 ug of mutant IDH1 20-mer peptide, plus topical imiquimod. Source: PBMCs, taken from a glioma patient whose treatment included an IDH1 peptide vaccine. These receptors all stem from a woman aged 50 to 65 with glioma.

This chain joins TRBV29-1 and TRBJ2-1, with 15 bases fitting TRBD2. CDR1 and CDR2 (germline): SQVTM, ANQGSEA. The CDR3 is made up of 15 amino acids. Here the CDR3 reads CSGTSGRFGTGEQFF. CDR3 nucleotide sequence: TGCAGTGGGACTAGCGGGAGGTTTGGGACGGGTGAGCAGTTCTTC.

The chain links TRBV14 to TRBJ2-3, with 9 bases fitting TRBD1. Trimming at V came to 0 bases and at J to 0 bases, leaving 4 bases not matched to a gene. From germline, CDR1 is SGHDN and CDR2 FVKESK. This CDR3 is 17 amino acids long. As DNA, the CDR3 is TGTGCCAGCAGCCAAGAGCAAGGGACAGGGAGCACAGATACGCAGTATTTT. It specifies CASSQEQGTGSTDTQYF.

This chain joins TRBV30 and TRBJ1-5; 10 bases match TRBD1. The CDR3 has 15 amino acids. With 7 bases clipped from V and 0 bases from J, the junction kept 6 bases outside the gene matches. Per germline, CDR1 GTSNPN and CDR2 SVGIG (reference sequence). The CDR3 loop is CASGQGVYSNQPQHF. CDR3 sequence (DNA): TGTGCCTCCGGACAGGGGGTTTATAGCAATCAGCCCCAGCATTTT.

This chain links TRBV11-2 with TRBJ1-2, with D perhaps TRBD1 (5 bases). Per germline, CDR1 SGHAT and CDR2 FQNNGV. With 4 bases removed from V and 4 bases from J, the gap between germline ends came to 13 bases. The CDR3 is 14 residues long. This CDR3 reads CASSSTRGGYGYTF. CDR3 DNA: TGTGCCAGCAGCTCCACCCGGGGGGGCTATGGCTACACCTTC.

The rearrangement uses TRBV6-5 and TRBJ1-6, with TRBD1 matching over 10 bases. This CDR3 has 15 amino acids. Germline assignment: CDR1 MNHEY and CDR2 SVGAGI. V dropped 2 bases and J dropped 10; count of bases not matched to a gene: 5. CDR3 in DNA: TGTGCCAGCAGTTACCTGACAGGGGGCTTATCACCCCTCCACTTT. Amino acid sequence: CASSYLTGGLSPLHF.

The gene calls are TRBV9 and TRBJ2-1; tentative D call: TRBD1 (6 bases). V lost 3 bases to trimming and J lost 0 bases, with 19 bases between them. The CDR3 spans 18 residues. Germline-derived CDR1 and CDR2 are SGDLS and YYNGEE. CDR3 sequence reads: CASSGLTGLRSSYNEQFF. Here the CDR3 DNA reads TGTGCCAGCAGCGGACTGACAGGTCTTCGGAGCTCCTACAATGAGCAGTTCTTC. Based on the CDR3 plus reference TRBV9 and TRBJ2-1, the full variable domain is DSGVTQTPKHLITATGQRVTLRCSPRSGDLSVYWYQQSLDQGLQFLIQYYNGEERAKGNILERFSAQQFPDLHSELNLSSLELGDSALYFCASSGLTGLRSSYNEQFFGPGTRLTVL.

This clone appeared once. The chain combines TRBV7-6 with TRBJ2-7, with D unclear. Trimming removed 0 bases at V and 2 bases at J, with 11 bases between. Germline assignment: CDR1 SGHVS and CDR2 FNYEAQ. This CDR3 spans 15 amino acids. As DNA, the CDR3 is TGTGCCAGCAGCTTAGCCTCCGGGCGACCCTACGAGCAGTACTTC. It encodes CASSLASGRPYEQYF.

This sequence joins TRBV6-5 and TRBJ2-7; no reliable D call. From germline, CDR1 is MNHEY and CDR2 SVGAGI. The V gene lost 2 bases and the J gene lost 0 bases, with 8 bases spanning the gap. The CDR3 runs to 14 residues. DNA of the CDR3: TGTGCCAGCAGTTACGTCCAGGACTCCTACGAGCAGTACTTC. Translating it yields CASSYVQDSYEQYF.

The rearrangement joins TRBV2 to TRBJ2-7, with D tentatively TRBD1 or TRBD2 (5 bases each). The V gene lost 3 bases and the J gene lost 6 bases, with 12 bases spanning the gap. The CDR3 is made up of 13 amino acids. CDR1 is SNHLY, CDR2 FYNNEI, per germline. The CDR3 loop is CASSDSVGGEQYF. Here the CDR3 DNA reads TGTGCCAGCAGTGACAGCGTTGGGGGCGAGCAGTACTTC.

The CDR3 DNA reads TGCGCCAGCAGCCGTAGACCGAGTAGCACAGATACGCAGTATTTT. Translated: CASSRRPSSTDTQYF. The chain has TRBV5-1 and TRBJ2-3; D ambiguous. The CDR3 is 15 residues long. V was cut by 4 bases and J by 0 bases, with 12 bases left in between. CDR1 SGHRS and CDR2 YFSETQ come from the germline V gene.

CDR3 nucleotide sequence: TGTGCCAGCAGTCTCTGGGACGGGAATTCACCCCTCCACTTT. This translates into CASSLWDGNSPLHF. V gene TRBV28 combines with J gene TRBJ1-6; D possibly corresponds to TRBD1 (5 bases). Germline-derived CDR1 and CDR2 are MDHEN and SYDVKM. This CDR3 is 14 amino acids long. Trimming left V 5 bases short and J 7 bases short, with 12 bases between.

This chain connects TRBV7-9 to TRBJ2-6; 12 bases match TRBD2. Looked up from germline, CDR1 is SEHNR and CDR2 is FQNEAQ (reference sequence). The CDR3 covers 18 residues. V dropped 5 bases and J dropped 4; count of bases not matched to a gene: 9. This CDR3 is CASSVLAGGSRGANVLTF. The CDR3 coding sequence is TGTGCCAGCAGCGTGCTAGCGGGAGGGTCGCGAGGGGCCAACGTCCTGACTTTC.

The V gene is TRBV12-5, the J gene TRBJ1-5, with a possible D match to TRBD1 (5 bases). V lost 6 bases to trimming and J lost 4 bases, with 10 bases between them. The CDR3 contains 13 residues. Germline values: CDR1 LGHNT, CDR2 FRNRAP. The CDR3 protein is CASGRQPNQPQHF. CDR3 DNA sequence: TGTGCTAGTGGACGACAGCCGAATCAGCCCCAGCATTTT.

This clone was recorded only once. The chain employs TRBV6-5 and TRBJ2-5; 7 positions match TRBD2. The DNA end favors TRBJ2-7, so the J call may be wrong. Germline loops: CDR1 MNHEY, CDR2 SVGAGI. CDR3 length equals 15 residues. This chain's CDR3 is CASSYVSSGSYEQYF. DNA of the CDR3: TGTGCCAGCAGTTACGTTTCTAGCGGCTCCTACGAGCAGTACTTC.

The rearrangement uses TRBV27 and TRBJ2-3, with 8 bases identical to TRBD2. Germline assignment: CDR1 MNHEY and CDR2 SMNVEV (reference sequence). This CDR3 has 16 amino acids. Trimming removed 6 bases from V and 2 bases from J; junction bases left unmatched: 10. The CDR3 region is CASRGGLEKVTDTQYF. The CDR3 bases are TGTGCCAGCAGAGGGGGACTAGAGAAGGTCACAGATACGCAGTATTTT.

The chain carries TRBV4-2 and TRBJ1-2; D is unclear. V was trimmed by 5 bases and J by 4 bases, leaving 14 bases between them. CDR3 size: 14 residues. CDR1 and CDR2 from the germline V gene are LGHNA and YNFKEQ. The CDR3 loop reads CASSLRRDVYGYTF. For the CDR3, the DNA is TGTGCCAGCAGCTTGAGGAGGGATGTCTATGGCTACACCTTC.

This clone turned up a few times. J is TRBJ2-3 and V is TRBV5-1, with 8 nucleotides matching TRBD2. The germline V gene encodes CDR1 SGHRS and CDR2 YFSETQ. The CDR3 covers 16 residues. The V gene end was trimmed by 5 bases and the J gene end by 0 bases; junction bases not matched to a gene: 8. The CDR3 is CASSLTSASSTDTQYF. CDR3 DNA: TGCGCCAGCAGTCTGACTAGCGCCTCTAGCACAGATACGCAGTATTTT.